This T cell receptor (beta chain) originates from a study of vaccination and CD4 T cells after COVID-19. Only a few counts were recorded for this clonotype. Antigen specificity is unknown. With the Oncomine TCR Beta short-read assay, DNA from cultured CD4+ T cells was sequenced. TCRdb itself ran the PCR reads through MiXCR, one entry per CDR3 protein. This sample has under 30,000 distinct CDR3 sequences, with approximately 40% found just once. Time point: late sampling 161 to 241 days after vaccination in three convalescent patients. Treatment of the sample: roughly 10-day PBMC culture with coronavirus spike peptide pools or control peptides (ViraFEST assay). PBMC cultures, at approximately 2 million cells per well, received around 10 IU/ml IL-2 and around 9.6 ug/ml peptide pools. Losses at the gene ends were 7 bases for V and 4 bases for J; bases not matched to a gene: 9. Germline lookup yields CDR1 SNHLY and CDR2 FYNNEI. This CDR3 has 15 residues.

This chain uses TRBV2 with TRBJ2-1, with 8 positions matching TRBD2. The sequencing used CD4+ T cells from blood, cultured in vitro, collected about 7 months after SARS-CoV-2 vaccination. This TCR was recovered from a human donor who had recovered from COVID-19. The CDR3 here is CASNAGLALYNEQFF. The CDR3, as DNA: TGTGCCAGCAACGCTGGACTAGCCTTGTACAATGAGCAGTTCTTC.